This TCR beta chain was profiled in a study of blood T cell repertoires in COVID-19. V was shortened by 3 bases and J by 7 bases, with 13 bases between the two germline ends. This CDR3 region has 14 residues. Looked up from germline, CDR1 is SSHAT and CDR2 is FNYEAQ (reference sequence). Method: immunoSEQ multiplex PCR; TCRdb's copy keeps in-frame clones and lacks some. The sample lists approximately 130,000 clones, more than 75% occurring once. Material for sequencing was peripheral blood. V usage is TRBV7-7 and J usage is TRBJ1-5; D remains ambiguous. The source of this sequence is a man between 60 and 75 years old with acute or convalescent COVID-19. The CDR3 region is CASSFSFPVQPQHF. CDR3 sequence (DNA): TGTGCCAGCAGCTTTTCTTTTCCCGTACAGCCCCAGCATTTT.